This TCR beta chain was profiled in a study of T cell repertoires in cytomegalovirus infection. Study overall: Recently identified HLA-C-restricted CMV epitopes were used, and well-studied HLA-B-restricted CMV epitopes were used as well. Public TCR beta signatures provided an indication of both CMV infection and a matching HLA type.

Using its own MiXCR run on the reads, TCRdb lists one record per CDR3 protein. Of a few hundred thousand distinct CDR3 sequences listed, 22% are singletons. General study results and limits: Accumulated public TCR beta family frequency recognized individuals carrying CMV together with the relevant HLA. CMV-specific TCR beta clonotypes restricted by HLA-C were the ones dominating the ex vivo response.

Details on this clonotype: What it binds is unknown. Compared with germline, one end of the junction differs, possibly owing to a read error.

Per the germline V gene, CDR1 is SGHAT and CDR2 is FQNNGV. The CDR3 runs 13 residues. The material was cultured PBMCs, obtained from culture after CMV antigen stimulation. The chain uses TRBV11-2 and TRBJ2-5; 9 bases match TRBD2. The TCR sequence derives from a human donor in good health (CMV status not recorded). Some clones in this sample may be carry-over from other donors' samples. CDR3 residues: CASSFLAGEPGNF. The CDR3 DNA reads as TGTGCCAGCAGCTTCTTAGCGGGAGAGCCAGGGAACTTC.